The clone carrying this TCR beta chain was seen only a few times. Antigen specificity is unknown. In germline, CDR1 is DFQATT, CDR2 SNEGSKA (reference sequence). The CDR3 covers 14 residues. V lost 3 bases to trimming and J lost 0 bases, with 10 bases between them. Original data processing: Sample-level TCR yields exhibited a median of roughly 96,000, with a range of about 20,000 to 690,600. MiXCR, applied by TCRdb to the RACE reads, yields one record per CDR3 protein. The V and J calls, along with clone size, are taken from TCRdb and not from the paper's own processing. The sample carries tens of thousands of distinct CDR3 sequences, around 10% recorded once. The data are from a study of human T cells and chemical hapten exposure. As for the study in general: Patients having alopecia areata, totalis or universalis were mostly female. Overall study results and limits: The number of TCRs above 1 in 1000 frequency did not change after DPC sensitization.

Time point indicated: patch test 1, 2 weeks after DPC sensitization. The treatment was: therapeutic diphenylcyclopropenone sensitization with weekly scalp DPC. Unfractionated whole blood was the source from which total RNA was extracted. The TCR sequence derives from a woman aged 35 to 49 with alopecia areata. Some clones in this sample may be carry-over from other donors' samples. The starting material was whole blood, obtained in connection with sensitization to the hapten diphenylcyclopropenone (DPC). The chain recombines TRBV20-1 with TRBJ2-3; no reliable D call. The CDR3 DNA is TGCAGTGCTAGGGTGCAACCTAGCACAGATACGCAGTATTTT. It encodes CSARVQPSTDTQYF.